This record concerns one T cell receptor (beta chain) sequence. Its antigen is currently unknown. This same CDR3 is encoded by further DNA sequences in the sample. This record comes from a study of cytomegalovirus exposure and HLA in healthy donors. Study conclusions and caveats: There were some public TCRs occurring in many donors, but most TCR sequences were rare. Sequence variants that were highly shared formed a cluster that was likely a sequencing artifact. Excluded were some V segments that proved indistinguishable, including TRBV6-2 and TRBV6-3.

Germline CDR1 SGHRS, CDR2 YFSETQ. V lost 1 base, J lost 2 bases, and 7 bases lay in between. The CDR3 runs to 13 residues. Donors likely had unrecorded immune exposures despite being nominally healthy when sampled. This PCR relied on a set of 60 Vbeta primers and 13 Jbeta primers. This table comes from immunoSEQ multiplex PCR, and its TCRdb copy is limited to in-frame clones, with some not included. The repertoire consists of 75,000 to 100,000 clones, with approximately 70% occurring once and the leading ten covering roughly 3.6%. Specimen: PBMCs. The V and J genes are TRBV5-1 and TRBJ2-7; D perhaps matches TRBD1 (6 bases). This receptor was taken from a man in his forties in good health and CMV-seronegative. Here the CDR3 DNA reads TGCGCCAGCAGCTTGACAGGGACCTACGAGCAGTACTTC. This codes for CASSLTGTYEQYF.